This T cell receptor beta chain stems from a study of blood T cell repertoires in COVID-19. The wider study: Acute-phase and convalescent COVID-19 samples originated in the United States, Italy and Spain.

Per the authors' pipeline: Estimation of nucleated cell counts relied on the amplification of reference gene primers. Method: immunoSEQ multiplex PCR; TCRdb's copy keeps in-frame clones and lacks some. That table is the source of V, J and clone size, and D and trimming were worked out from the DNA. The sample gives around 70,000 clones, about 89% of which show up once; just over 2.5% is in the top ten. Germline-derived CDR1 and CDR2 are MDHEN and SYDVKM. The CDR3 contains 17 residues. V shed 2 bases and J shed 4 bases, with 17 bases lying between them. A Seattle source enrolled patients during active infection and followed them longitudinally.

The sequenced material came from peripheral blood. This receptor was identified in a man aged 50 or older with COVID-19, enrolled during active disease. This chain links TRBV28 with TRBJ1-4; TRBD1 is a possible D gene (5 bases). The CDR3 is CASSLGAGSNFNEKLFF. CDR3 sequence (DNA): TGTGCCAGCAGTTTAGGGGCAGGCTCCAACTTTAATGAAAAACTGTTTTTT.